This T cell receptor (beta chain) was profiled in a study of identifying expanded T cells in peripheral blood (dated by TCRdb to about 2019). For context, the study as a whole: Separate aliquots of the same genomic DNA pool were sequenced to produce technical replicates, and four replicates were compared in pairs. Beyond this particular receptor, the publication reports: The binomial model flagged approximately 1.3 differentially abundant clones between technical replicates but roughly 15 over about 2 weeks and 19 to 20 over approximately four weeks. The beta-binomial model significantly reduced the number of clones called differentially abundant and the false-positive rate across all healthy-donor time intervals. For all healthy donors, the variance in clone template counts between roughly 2-week samples rose significantly as total template count increased. The authors expected that biological variance in healthy repertoires might rise further over much longer intervals, such as months to years.

From its cysteine to its phenylalanine, the CDR3 spans 13 amino acids. Only the CDR3 region is kept as DNA, spanning 39 bases read in frame from base 1. The germline V gene sets CDR1 to MGHDK and CDR2 to SYGVNS. V is pared back by 8 bases and J by 3 bases, with 13 bases lying between the germline termini. TCRbeta CDR3 regions were profiled with the immunoSEQ Assay using bias-controlled multiplex PCR amplification of genomic DNA. The paper's processing steps were these. To quantify the absolute abundance of each unique TCRbeta CDR3 region, the sequences were collapsed and filtered. Differential abundance was tested with a binomial (Fisher-equivalent) model and with a beta-binomial model adding time-dependent variance fitted from healthy donors. Clones with fewer than 5 combined templates were removed, and differential abundance was called for clones with a Benjamini-Hochberg FDR below 0.01. Beta-binomial variance was modeled as a function of total template count across the two samples using the form v = (b*log(k)+a)^2. TCRdb re-hosts the immuneACCESS table, in-frame sequences only. Its copies lack some clones; in the studies checked, an unresolved V gene accounts for under half of them, and the cause for the rest is not known. V and J calls and clone size come straight from that table; D and trimming were deduced from the DNA. Across this sample there are about 91,000 clones, with approximately 88% seen only once. The ten largest account for approximately 4% of the sample.

Notes on this clone: Which antigen it targets is not known. Base quality data are lacking; no much larger clone is found one base away.

No immune events such as infections were documented for the healthy donors during the collection period. Healthy-donor blood repertoires served as a training cohort to calibrate time-dependent variance in a beta-binomial model of T-cell clone differential abundance. The training cohort was composed of some ten healthy donors, 3 female and 7 male. Donor ages ranged from about 25 to 70 years, with an average of around 45 years. Whole blood from each healthy donor was obtained from a commercial supplier and was collected at three time points around 15 days apart. For immunosequencing, genomic DNA was extracted from unsorted whole blood.

The specimen was blood. Here the chain combines TRBV25-1 and TRBJ1-2; TRBD1 is a weak D gene call, 5 bases matching. The source of this sequence is a person aged 18-70 years in good health. The CDR3 here reads CASGRGNDYGYTF. The sequenced DNA is TGTGCCAGCGGGAGGGGTAACGACTATGGCTACACCTTC.